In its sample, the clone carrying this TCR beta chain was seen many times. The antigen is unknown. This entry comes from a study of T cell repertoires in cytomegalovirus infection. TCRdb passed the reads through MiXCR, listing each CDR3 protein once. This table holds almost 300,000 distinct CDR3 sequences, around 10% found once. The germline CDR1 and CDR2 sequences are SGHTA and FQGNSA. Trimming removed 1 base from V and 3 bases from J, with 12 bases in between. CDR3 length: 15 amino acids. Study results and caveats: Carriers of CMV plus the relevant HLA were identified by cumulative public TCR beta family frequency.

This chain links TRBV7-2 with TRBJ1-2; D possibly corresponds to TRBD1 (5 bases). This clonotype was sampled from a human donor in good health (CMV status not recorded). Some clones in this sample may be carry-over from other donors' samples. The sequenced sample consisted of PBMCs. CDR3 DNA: TGTGCCAGCAGCTTAGGGCCGACGGGGGACTATGGCTACACCTTC. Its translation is CASSLGPTGDYGYTF.